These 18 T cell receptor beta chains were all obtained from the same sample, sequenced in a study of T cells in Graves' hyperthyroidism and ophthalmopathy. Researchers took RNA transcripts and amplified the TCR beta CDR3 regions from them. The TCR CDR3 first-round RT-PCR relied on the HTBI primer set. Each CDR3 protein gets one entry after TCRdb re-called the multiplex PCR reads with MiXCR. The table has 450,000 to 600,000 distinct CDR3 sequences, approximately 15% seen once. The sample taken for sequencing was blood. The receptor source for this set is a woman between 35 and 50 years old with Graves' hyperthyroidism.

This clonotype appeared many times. The CDR3 here is CASSLLISGSKEQYF. The CDR3, as DNA: TGTGCCAGCAGTTTACTTATTAGCGGGAGTAAGGAGCAGTACTTC. The chain uses TRBV28 and TRBJ2-7; 9 nucleotides line up with TRBD2. V lost 2 bases to trimming and J lost 7 bases; unmatched junction nucleotides: 9. The CDR3 contains 15 residues. Germline V gene sequence: CDR1 MDHEN, CDR2 SYDVKM.

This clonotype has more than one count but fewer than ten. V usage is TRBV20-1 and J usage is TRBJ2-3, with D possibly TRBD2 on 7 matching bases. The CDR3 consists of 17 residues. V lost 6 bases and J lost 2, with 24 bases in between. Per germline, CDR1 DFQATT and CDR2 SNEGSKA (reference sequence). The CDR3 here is CSAGAPGASGPTDTQYF. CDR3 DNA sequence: TGCAGTGCGGGAGCCCCAGGGGCTAGCGGCCCCACAGATACGCAGTATTTT.

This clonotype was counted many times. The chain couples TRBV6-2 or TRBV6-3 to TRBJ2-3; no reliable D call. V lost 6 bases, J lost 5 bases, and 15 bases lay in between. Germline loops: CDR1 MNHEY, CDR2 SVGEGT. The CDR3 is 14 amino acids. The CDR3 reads CASRAKLSEDTQYF. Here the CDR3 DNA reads TGTGCCAGCAGGGCCAAACTCTCTGAAGATACGCAGTATTTT.

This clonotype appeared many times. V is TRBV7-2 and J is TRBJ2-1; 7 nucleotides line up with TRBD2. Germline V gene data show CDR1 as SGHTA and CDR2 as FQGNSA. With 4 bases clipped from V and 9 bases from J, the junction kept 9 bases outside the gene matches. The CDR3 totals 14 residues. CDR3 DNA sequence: TGTGCCAGCAGCTGGGGCGGGAGTAAGGGTGAGCAGTTCTTC. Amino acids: CASSWGGSKGEQFF. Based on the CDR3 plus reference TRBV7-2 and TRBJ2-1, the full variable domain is GAGVSQSPSNKVTEKGKDVELRCDPISGHTALYWYRQSLGQGLEFLIYFQGNSAPDKSGLPSDRFSAERTGGSVSTLTIQRTQQEDSAVYLCASSWGGSKGEQFFGPGTRLTVL.

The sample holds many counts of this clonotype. The CDR3 loop reads CASSLQGLTEAFF. The CDR3 DNA follows: TGTGCCAGCAGCTTACAGGGACTCACTGAAGCTTTCTTT. The chain employs TRBV7-9 and TRBJ1-1; TRBD1 might be the D (5 bases). Trimming left V 2 bases short and J 4 bases short, with 8 bases between. The CDR3 spans 13 residues. CDR1 SEHNR and CDR2 FQNEAQ come from the germline V gene (reference sequence).

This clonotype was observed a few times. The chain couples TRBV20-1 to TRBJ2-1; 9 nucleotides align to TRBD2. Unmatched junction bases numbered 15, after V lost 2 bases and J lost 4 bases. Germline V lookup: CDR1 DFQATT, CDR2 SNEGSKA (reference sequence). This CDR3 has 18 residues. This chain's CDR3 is CSARTPLRAGGVYNEQFF. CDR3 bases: TGCAGTGCTAGAACCCCGTTGAGAGCGGGAGGAGTTTACAATGAGCAGTTCTTC.

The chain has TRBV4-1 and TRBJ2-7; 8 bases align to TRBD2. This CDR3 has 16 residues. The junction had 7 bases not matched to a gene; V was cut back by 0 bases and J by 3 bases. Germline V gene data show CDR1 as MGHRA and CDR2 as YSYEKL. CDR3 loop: CASSQDMGTSLYEQYF. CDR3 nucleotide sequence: TGCGCCAGCAGCCAAGATATGGGGACTAGTCTCTACGAGCAGTACTTC.

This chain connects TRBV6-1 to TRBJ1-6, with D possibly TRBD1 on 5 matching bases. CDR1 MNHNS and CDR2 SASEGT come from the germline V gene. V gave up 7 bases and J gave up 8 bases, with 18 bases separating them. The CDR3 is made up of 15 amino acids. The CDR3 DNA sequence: TGTGCCAGCAACCCTTTCCCTGGGACCTATTCACCCCTCCACTTT. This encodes CASNPFPGTYSPLHF.

CDR3 DNA sequence: TGTGCCAGCAGTTTAGCCAGGATCTCTGGGGCCAACGTCCTGACTTTC. Protein product: CASSLARISGANVLTF. V and J are TRBV12-3 or TRBV12-4 and TRBJ2-6; D unresolved. This CDR3 contains 16 residues. With 0 bases removed from V and 0 bases from J, the gap between germline ends came to 6 bases.

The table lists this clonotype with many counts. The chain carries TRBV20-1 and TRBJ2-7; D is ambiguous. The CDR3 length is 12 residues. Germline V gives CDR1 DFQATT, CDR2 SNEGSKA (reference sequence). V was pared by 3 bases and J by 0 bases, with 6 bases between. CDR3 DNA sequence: TGCAGTGCTAGGCCCGTCTCCTACGAGCAGTACTTC. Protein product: CSARPVSYEQYF.

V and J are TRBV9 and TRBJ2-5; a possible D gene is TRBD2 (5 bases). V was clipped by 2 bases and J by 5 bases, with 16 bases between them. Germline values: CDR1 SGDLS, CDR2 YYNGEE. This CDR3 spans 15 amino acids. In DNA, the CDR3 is TGTGCCAGCAGCGTGTATGCGGAGGTCCGGGAGACCCAGTACTTC. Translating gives CASSVYAEVRETQYF. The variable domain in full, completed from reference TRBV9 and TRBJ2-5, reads DSGVTQTPKHLITATGQRVTLRCSPRSGDLSVYWYQQSLDQGLQFLIQYYNGEERAKGNILERFSAQQFPDLHSELNLSSLELGDSALYFCASSVYAEVRETQYFGPGTRLLVL.

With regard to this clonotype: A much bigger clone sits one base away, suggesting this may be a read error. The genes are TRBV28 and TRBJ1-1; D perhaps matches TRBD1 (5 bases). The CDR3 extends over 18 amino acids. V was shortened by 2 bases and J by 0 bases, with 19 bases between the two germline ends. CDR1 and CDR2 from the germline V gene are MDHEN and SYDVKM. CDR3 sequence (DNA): TGTGCCAGCAGTTTAATCCCCTGTGGGACGGCTCTGAACACTGAAGCTTTCTTT. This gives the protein CASSLIPCGTALNTEAFF.

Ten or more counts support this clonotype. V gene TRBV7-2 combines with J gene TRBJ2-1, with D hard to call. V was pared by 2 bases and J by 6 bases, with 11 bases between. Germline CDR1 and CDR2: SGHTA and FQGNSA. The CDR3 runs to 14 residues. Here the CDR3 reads CASSLHSPGNEQFF. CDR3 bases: TGTGCCAGCAGCTTACATAGCCCGGGCAATGAGCAGTTCTTC.

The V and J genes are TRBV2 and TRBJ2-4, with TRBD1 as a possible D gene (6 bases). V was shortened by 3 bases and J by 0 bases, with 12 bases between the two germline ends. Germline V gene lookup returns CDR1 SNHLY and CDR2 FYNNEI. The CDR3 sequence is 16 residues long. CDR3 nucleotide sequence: TGTGCCAGCAGTGATCCCGAAGGGGGAGCCAAAAACATTCAGTACTTC. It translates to CASSDPEGGAKNIQYF. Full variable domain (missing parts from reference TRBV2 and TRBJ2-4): EPEVTQTPSHQVTQMGQEVILRCVPISNHLYFYWYRQILGQKVEFLVSFYNNEISEKSEIFDDQFSVERPDGSNFTLKIRSTKLEDSAMYFCASSDPEGGAKNIQYFGAGTRLSVL.

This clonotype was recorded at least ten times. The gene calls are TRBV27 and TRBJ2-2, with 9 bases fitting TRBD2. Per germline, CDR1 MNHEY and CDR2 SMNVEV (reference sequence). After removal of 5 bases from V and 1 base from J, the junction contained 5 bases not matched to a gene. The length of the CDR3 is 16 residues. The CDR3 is CASSLMTSGNTGELFF. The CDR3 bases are TGTGCCAGCAGTCTGATGACTAGCGGGAACACCGGGGAGCTGTTTTTT.

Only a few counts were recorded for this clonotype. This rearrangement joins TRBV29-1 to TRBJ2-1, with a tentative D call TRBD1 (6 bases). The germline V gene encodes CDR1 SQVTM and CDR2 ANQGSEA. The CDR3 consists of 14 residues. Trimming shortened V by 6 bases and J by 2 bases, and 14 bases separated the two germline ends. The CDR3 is CSVPRQDPYNEQFF. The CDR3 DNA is TGCAGCGTACCCAGACAGGACCCCTACAATGAGCAGTTCTTC.

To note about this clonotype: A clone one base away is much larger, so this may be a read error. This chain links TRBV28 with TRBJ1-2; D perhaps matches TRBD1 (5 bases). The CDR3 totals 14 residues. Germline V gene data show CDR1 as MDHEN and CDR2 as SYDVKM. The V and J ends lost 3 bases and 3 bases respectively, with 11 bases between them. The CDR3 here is CASSFPTEDYGYTF. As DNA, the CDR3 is TGTGCCAGCAGTTTCCCGACAGAGGACTATGGCTACACCTTC.

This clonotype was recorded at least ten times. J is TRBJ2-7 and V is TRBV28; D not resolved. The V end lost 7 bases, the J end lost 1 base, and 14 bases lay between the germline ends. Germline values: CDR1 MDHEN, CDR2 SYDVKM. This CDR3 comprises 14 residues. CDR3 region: CASKLRQASYEQYF. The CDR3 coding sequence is TGTGCCAGCAAACTCCGACAAGCTTCCTACGAGCAGTACTTC.